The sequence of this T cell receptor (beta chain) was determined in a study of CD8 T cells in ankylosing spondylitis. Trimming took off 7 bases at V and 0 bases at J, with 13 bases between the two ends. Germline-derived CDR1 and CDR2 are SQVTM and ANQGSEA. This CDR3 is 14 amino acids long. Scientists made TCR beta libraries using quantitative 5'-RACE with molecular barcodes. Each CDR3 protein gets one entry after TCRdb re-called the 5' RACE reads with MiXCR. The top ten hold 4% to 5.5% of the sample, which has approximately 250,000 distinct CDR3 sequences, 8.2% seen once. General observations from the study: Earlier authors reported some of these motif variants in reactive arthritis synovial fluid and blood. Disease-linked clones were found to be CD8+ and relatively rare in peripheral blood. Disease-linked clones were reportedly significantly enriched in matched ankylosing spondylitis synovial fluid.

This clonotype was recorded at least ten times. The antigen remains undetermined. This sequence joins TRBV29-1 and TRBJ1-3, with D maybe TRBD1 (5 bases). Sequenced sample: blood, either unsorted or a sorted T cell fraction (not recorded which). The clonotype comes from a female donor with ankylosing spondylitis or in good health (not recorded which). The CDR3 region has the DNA TGCAGCGCCTTGCCGACAGCCTCTGGAAACACCATATATTTT. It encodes CSALPTASGNTIYF.